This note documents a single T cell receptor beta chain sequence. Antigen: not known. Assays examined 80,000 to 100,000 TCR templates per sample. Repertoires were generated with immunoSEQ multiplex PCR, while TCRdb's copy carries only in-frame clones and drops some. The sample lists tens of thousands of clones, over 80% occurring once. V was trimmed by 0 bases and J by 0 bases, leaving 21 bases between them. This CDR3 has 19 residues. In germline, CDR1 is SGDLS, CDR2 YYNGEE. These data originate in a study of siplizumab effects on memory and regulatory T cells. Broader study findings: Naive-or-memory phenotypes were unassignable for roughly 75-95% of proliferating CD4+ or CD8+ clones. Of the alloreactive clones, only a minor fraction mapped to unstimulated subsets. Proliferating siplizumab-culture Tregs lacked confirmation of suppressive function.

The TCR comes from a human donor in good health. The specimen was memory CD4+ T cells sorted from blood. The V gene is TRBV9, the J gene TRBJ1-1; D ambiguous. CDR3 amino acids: CASSVGPGTYQGMNTEAFF. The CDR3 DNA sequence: TGTGCCAGCAGCGTAGGCCCCGGCACGTACCAAGGGATGAACACTGAAGCTTTCTTT.